This T cell receptor beta chain stems from a study of T-cell reconstitution after alpha-beta-depleted transplantation in children. Unique molecular identifiers featured in how the TCRbeta library was prepared. Each CDR3 protein is one row after TCRdb ran MiXCR on the PCR reads. The sample lists about 610,000 distinct CDR3 sequences; over 9.5% were seen once. CDR1 is LNHDA, CDR2 SQIVND, per germline (reference sequence). The CDR3 spans 13 residues. The germline V and J ends were trimmed by 8 bases and 2 bases, with 12 bases remaining between them. This clonotype was recorded a few times. The TCR was taken from a human donor who donated a stem cell graft to a child with acute myeloid leukemia. The sample consisted of PBMCs from the stem cell graft donor, taken from the stem cell graft. The genes are TRBV19 and TRBJ2-5; no clear D gene. CDR3 bases: TGTGCCAGTTCAAGAGGATTTCAAGAGACCCAGTACTTC. Translated, it gives CASSRGFQETQYF. Full variable domain (outside the CDR3, taken from reference TRBV19 and TRBJ2-5): DGGITQSPKYLFRKEGQNVTLSCEQNLNHDAMYWYRQDPGQGLRLIYYSQIVNDFQKGDIAEGYSVSREKKESFPLTVTSAQKNPTAFYLCASSRGFQETQYFGPGTRLLVL.